A single sample is the source of the 5 T cell receptor beta chains below, sequenced in a study of cytomegalovirus exposure and HLA in healthy donors. Researchers ran the PCR with 60 Vbeta and 13 Jbeta primers. The data were produced by immunoSEQ multiplex PCR, yet TCRdb's version contains in-frame clones alone and is incomplete. The sample holds about 160,000 clones; roughly 78% are singletons and the top ten take 2.1%. The sequenced sample consisted of PBMCs. Every receptor here comes from a man aged 35-49 years in good health and CMV-seronegative.

This clone was observed a handful of times. This sequence joins TRBV27 and TRBJ2-7; 12 bases agree with TRBD1. The CDR3 runs to 16 residues. CDR1 is MNHEY and CDR2 is SMNVEV in the germline V gene (reference sequence). Losses at the gene ends were 5 bases for V and 4 bases for J; bases not matched to a gene: 9. CDR3 DNA sequence: TGTGCCAGCAGTACAGGGACAGGGGGCGCCAAGTACGAGCAGTACTTC. Translated, it gives CASSTGTGGAKYEQYF.

J is TRBJ2-3 and V is TRBV5-1, with D possibly TRBD2 on 6 matching bases. V dropped 2 bases and J dropped 2 bases, with 9 bases sitting between them. Germline V lookup: CDR1 SGHRS, CDR2 YFSETQ. This CDR3 is 14 amino acids long. In nucleotides, the CDR3 is TGCGCCAGCAGCTTTTCGCGGGACACAGATACGCAGTATTTT. The encoded protein is CASSFSRDTDTQYF. The complete variable domain, with remaining parts taken from reference TRBV5-1 and TRBJ2-3, reads KAGVTQTPRYLIKTRGQQVTLSCSPISGHRSVSWYQQTPGQGLQFLFEYFSETQRNKGNFPGRFSGRQFSNSRSEMNVSTLELGDSALYLCASSFSRDTDTQYFGPGTRLTVL.

The chain carries TRBV11-2 and TRBJ2-2; 11 nucleotides line up with TRBD2. The CDR3 runs to 16 residues. Germline values: CDR1 SGHAT, CDR2 FQNNGV. V dropped 5 bases and J dropped 4; count of bases not matched to a gene: 6. In DNA, the CDR3 is TGTGCCAGCAGCCTCCTAGCGGGAGGCGGCACCGGGGAGCTGTTTTTT. As protein: CASSLLAGGGTGELFF.

The J gene is TRBJ2-7, the V gene TRBV5-6; 9 nucleotides agree with TRBD2. The CDR3 consists of 15 residues. The V segment lost 0 bases and the J segment 2 bases; nucleotides outside the gene matches: 3. In germline, CDR1 is SGHDT, CDR2 YYEEEE. CDR3 in amino acids: CASSLAGGRAYEQYF. The CDR3 DNA follows: TGTGCCAGCAGCTTGGCCGGCGGGAGGGCCTACGAGCAGTACTTC.

This clone was recorded once. V gene TRBV6-5 combines with J gene TRBJ1-4, with 10 nucleotides matching TRBD1. This CDR3 is built from 15 residues. With V trimmed by 6 bases and J by 8 bases, 9 bases remained unmatched. Per germline, CDR1 MNHEY and CDR2 SVGAGI. The CDR3 coding sequence is TGTGCCAGCAGGGAGACAGGGGGCGTAAAGGAAAAACTGTTTTTT. Encoded protein: CASRETGGVKEKLFF.